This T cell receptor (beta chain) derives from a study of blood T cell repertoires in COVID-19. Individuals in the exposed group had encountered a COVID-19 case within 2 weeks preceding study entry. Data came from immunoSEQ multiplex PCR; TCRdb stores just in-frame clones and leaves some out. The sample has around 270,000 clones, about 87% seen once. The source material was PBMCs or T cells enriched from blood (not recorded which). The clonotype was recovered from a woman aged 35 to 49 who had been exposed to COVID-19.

CDR3 DNA: TGTGCCAGCCTTTACCCGGGGGTAAACATTCAGTACTTC. It is translated as CASLYPGVNIQYF. This sequence joins TRBV5-5 and TRBJ2-4; tentatively, D is TRBD2 (6 bases). Between the trimmed V and J ends, which lost 7 bases and 6 bases, there was a span of 14 bases. This CDR3 comprises 13 residues. The germline V gene has CDR1 SGHKS and CDR2 YYEKEE (reference sequence). Full variable domain (missing parts from reference TRBV5-5 and TRBJ2-4): DAGVTQSPTHLIKTRGQQVTLRCSPISGHKSVSWYQQVLGQGPQFIFQYYEKEERGRGNFPDRFSARQFPNYSSELNVNALLLGDSALYLCASLYPGVNIQYFGAGTRLSVL.